The 17 T cell receptor beta chains below all came from one sample that was sequenced in a study of PD-1 blockade in classical Hodgkin lymphoma. The time point was: cycle 4 day 1 (C4D1), after 6 weeks of nivolumab. All the patients suffered relapse after autologous stem cell transplantation, and brentuximab vedotin exposure differed. Method: immunoSEQ multiplex PCR; TCRdb's copy keeps in-frame clones and lacks some. The repertoire holds tens of thousands of clones, with around 80% as singletons. The source was peripheral blood mononuclear cells (PBMCs), collected before the fourth cycle of nivolumab. The receptor set was obtained from a human donor with classical Hodgkin lymphoma.

The rearrangement uses TRBV25-1 and TRBJ1-3; tentatively, D is TRBD1 (5 bases). The CDR3 is made up of 14 amino acids. Trimming shortened V by 6 bases and J by 2 bases, and 11 bases separated the two germline ends. In germline, CDR1 is MGHDK, CDR2 SYGVNS. DNA of the CDR3: TGTGCCAGCAGGGGGCAGGGCACTGGAAACACCATATATTTT. It encodes CASRGQGTGNTIYF.

This sequence joins TRBV11-3 and TRBJ2-1; D gene uncertain. From germline, CDR1 is SGHNT and CDR2 YENEEA. The CDR3 has 13 amino acids. V was trimmed by 5 bases and J by 10 bases, leaving 15 bases between them. This CDR3 reads CASSLWTQGEQFF. The CDR3 DNA follows: TGTGCCAGCAGCCTATGGACCCAAGGGGAGCAGTTCTTC.

This chain connects TRBV2 to TRBJ1-5; no clear D. This CDR3 has 13 amino acids. Germline lookup yields CDR1 SNHLY and CDR2 FYNNEI. V lost 8 bases, J lost 9 bases, and 17 bases lay in between. The CDR3 reads CASVGEGMGPQHF. The CDR3 DNA follows: TGTGCCAGCGTTGGGGAGGGCATGGGGCCCCAGCATTTT.

The V gene is TRBV28, the J gene TRBJ2-2, with D unresolved. Germline values: CDR1 MDHEN, CDR2 SYDVKM. The CDR3 sequence is 12 residues long. Trimming took off 10 bases at V and 3 bases at J, with 9 bases between the two ends. CDR3 region: CATPNDTGELFF. CDR3 sequence (DNA): TGTGCCACTCCAAACGACACCGGGGAGCTGTTTTTT.

J is TRBJ1-6 and V is TRBV9; D not certain. V lost 0 bases and J 1 base, leaving 2 bases between the germline ends. The CDR3 covers 14 residues. Germline V gene data show CDR1 as SGDLS and CDR2 as YYNGEE. The CDR3 nucleotides are TGTGCCAGCAGCGTAGGGTCCTATAATTCACCCCTCCACTTT. This codes for CASSVGSYNSPLHF. Filled out from reference TRBV9 and TRBJ1-6, the complete variable domain reads DSGVTQTPKHLITATGQRVTLRCSPRSGDLSVYWYQQSLDQGLQFLIQYYNGEERAKGNILERFSAQQFPDLHSELNLSSLELGDSALYFCASSVGSYNSPLHFGNGTRLTVT.

The genes are TRBV11-1 and TRBJ2-4; 9 nucleotides align to TRBD1. CDR1 is SGHAT, CDR2 FQDESV, per germline (reference sequence). The CDR3 totals 14 residues. With V trimmed by 5 bases and J by 8 bases, 7 bases remained unmatched. CDR3 region: CASSRDRVGDIQYF. In DNA, the CDR3 is TGTGCCAGCAGCAGGGACAGGGTTGGGGACATTCAGTACTTC.

V is TRBV13 and J is TRBJ1-1; D uncertain. Between the trimmed V and J ends, which lost 8 bases and 3 bases, there was a span of 13 bases. The germline gives CDR1 PRHDT, CDR2 FYEKMQ (reference sequence). The length of the CDR3 is 13 residues. CDR3: CASDDRTHTEAFF. In nucleotides, the CDR3 is TGTGCCAGCGACGATCGTACCCACACTGAAGCTTTCTTT. The whole variable domain, remainder taken from reference TRBV13 and TRBJ1-1, is AAGVIQSPRHLIKEKRETATLKCYPIPRHDTVYWYQQGPGQDPQFLISFYEKMQSDKGSIPDRFSAQQFSDYHSELNMSSLELGDSALYFCASDDRTHTEAFFGQGTRLTVV.

The chain carries TRBV28 and TRBJ2-7; 9 positions match TRBD2. This CDR3 region has 16 residues. The ends lost 4 bases at V and 2 bases at J; junction bases unmatched: 9. Per the germline V gene, CDR1 is MDHEN and CDR2 is SYDVKM. DNA of the CDR3: TGTGCCAGCAGTTCCTCTTCTAGCGGGATCACCTACGAGCAGTACTTC. Its translation: CASSSSSSGITYEQYF.

This sequence joins TRBV18 and TRBJ2-4, with a possible D match to TRBD2 (6 bases). V lost 1 base to trimming and J lost 9 bases, with 13 bases between them. Germline V gene sequence: CDR1 KGHSH, CDR2 LQKENI. CDR3 length: 14 residues. CDR3 in amino acids: CASSPLTGAAIQYF. The CDR3 nucleotides are TGTGCCAGCTCACCACTAACGGGAGCAGCCATTCAGTACTTC.

This sequence joins TRBV4-1 and TRBJ2-1, with a weak D call TRBD2 (5 bases). Germline CDR1 and CDR2: MGHRA and YSYEKL. The CDR3 consists of 18 residues. Deletions cut 0 bases from V and 6 bases from J, with 21 bases between. CDR3 nucleotide sequence: TGCGCCAGCAGCCAAGAGACCCGTGACCAAATAGGGAGCAATGAGCAGTTCTTC. It encodes CASSQETRDQIGSNEQFF.

The chain recombines TRBV12-5 with TRBJ2-3; D is uncertain. The V end lost 1 base, the J end lost 3 bases, and 11 bases lay between the germline ends. Looked up from germline, CDR1 is LGHNT and CDR2 is FRNRAP. This CDR3 has 15 residues. The CDR3 DNA reads as TGTGCTAGTGGTTTGGGGTCCGCTTGGACAGATACGCAGTATTTT. This codes for CASGLGSAWTDTQYF.

There are a few counts of this clone. V gene TRBV28 combines with J gene TRBJ1-2; D is possibly TRBD1 (5 bases). Looked up from germline, CDR1 is MDHEN and CDR2 is SYDVKM. V lost 5 bases and J lost 9, with 25 bases in between. The CDR3 contains 16 residues. The CDR3 DNA reads as TGTGCCAGCAGTCCCCGCGGGGCGGCAGTAAGTAGTCGCTACACCTTC. Residues: CASSPRGAAVSSRYTF.

The chain uses TRBV10-3 and TRBJ2-1; D remains unclear. With 0 bases removed from V and 7 bases from J, the gap between germline ends came to 4 bases. Germline V gives CDR1 ENHRY, CDR2 SYGVKD. The CDR3 runs 12 residues. This CDR3 reads CAISESWNEQFF. The CDR3 DNA reads TGTGCCATCAGTGAGTCCTGGAATGAGCAGTTCTTC.

This chain links TRBV21-1 with TRBJ1-5; the D segment call TRBD1 is taken from the table without a DNA check. TRBV21-1 is classified as a pseudogene. The CDR3 totals 18 residues. The CDR3: CASSKGYTQGVGNQPQHF. CDR3 bases: TGTGCCAGCAGCAAAGGATACACACAGGGGGTTGGCAATCAGCCCCAGCATTTT.

The gene calls are TRBV9 and TRBJ2-7; D may match TRBD1 or TRBD2 (5 bases each). The V gene's germline CDR1 is SGDLS and CDR2 YYNGEE. CDR3 length: 14 amino acids. V dropped 4 bases and J dropped 2 bases, with 13 bases sitting between them. The CDR3 DNA sequence: TGTGCCAGCAGCCCTACGGGGCTAGCCTACGAGCAGTACTTC. This translates into CASSPTGLAYEQYF.

This clone was seen a few times. Additional DNA sequences in this sample encode the identical CDR3. This chain links TRBV18 with TRBJ1-6; D may be TRBD1 (6 bases). Germline V gene lookup returns CDR1 KGHSH and CDR2 LQKENI. There are 14 residues in the CDR3. The V and J ends lost 2 bases and 9 bases respectively, with 11 bases between them. CDR3 residues: CASSPDRIGSPLHF. The CDR3 coding sequence is TGTGCCAGCTCACCAGACAGGATTGGTTCACCCCTCCACTTT. The full variable domain, in which reference TRBV18 and TRBJ1-6 provide the parts outside the CDR3, is NAGVMQNPRHLVRRRGQEARLRCSPMKGHSHVYWYRQLPEEGLKFMVYLQKENIIDESGMPKERFSAEFPKEGPSILRIQQVVRGDSAAYFCASSPDRIGSPLHFGNGTRLTVT.

The chain joins TRBV20-1 to TRBJ2-3; D not certain. Trimming took 3 bases from V and 11 from J, leaving 12 bases between them. Germline CDR1 and CDR2: DFQATT and SNEGSKA (reference sequence). The CDR3 has 11 amino acids. The CDR3 nucleotides read TGCAGTGCTAGTGTGCCGCGCGGGCAGTATTTT. Encoded protein: CSASVPRGQYF.